This T cell receptor beta chain comes out of a study of blood T cell repertoires in COVID-19. This CDR3 region has 20 residues. Trimming cost V 3 bases and J 0 bases, with 25 bases left between them. CDR1 is MGHRA, CDR2 YSYEKL, per germline. This table comes from immunoSEQ multiplex PCR, and its TCRdb copy is limited to in-frame clones, with some not included. This sample has roughly 120,000 clones, with more than 70% found just once. The gene calls are TRBV4-1 and TRBJ2-3; D possibly corresponds to TRBD2 (6 bases). The sequence came from a human donor in a cohort sampled during active COVID-19. Sample: peripheral blood. CDR3 DNA: TGCGCCAGCAGCCAGAAAAGCCGGAGACGGGACTTAGATAGCACAGATACGCAGTATTTT. Protein sequence: CASSQKSRRRDLDSTDTQYF.